The present T cell receptor (beta chain) was sequenced within a study of T cells after yellow fever vaccination. Study conclusions and caveats: Reappearance after the booster was seen for most primary-vaccination clones, at about 95% CD4 and more than 80% CD8.

This clonotype was recorded at least ten times. Antigen unknown. TCR cDNA, made by 5'RACE template switching, carried an added universal primer site and UMIs. MiXCR, run by TCRdb on the 5' RACE reads, gives a single entry per CDR3 protein. The sample lists some 500,000 distinct CDR3 sequences; about 14% were seen once. Germline lookup yields CDR1 DFQATT and CDR2 SNEGSKA (reference sequence). The CDR3 length is 13 residues. Trimming cost V 6 bases and J 0 bases, with 11 bases left between them. Source: PBMCs, taken on the day of the yellow fever booster vaccination. This TCR was recovered from a man under 40 who received the YFV17D yellow fever vaccine. The genes are TRBV20-1 and TRBJ2-5; D remains ambiguous. The CDR3, as DNA: TGCAGTGCCAACGACGGGTACCAAGAGACCCAGTACTTC. Translated, it gives CSANDGYQETQYF.